The 7 T cell receptor beta chains presented below share a single source sample, sequenced in a study of CXCR3-negative and CXCR3-positive naive CD8 T cells. The method, 5' RACE with UMI labels, was used to prepare the TRB cDNA libraries. TCRdb reprocessed the 5' RACE reads and stores each CDR3 protein as one record, lacking DNA. There are 75,000 or so distinct CDR3 sequences in the sample, with 1.5% to 2% held by the top ten. Sequencing was carried out using naive CXCR3- CD8+ T cells from blood. Subset defined: CD45RO-CCR7+CD27+CD95- naive CD8+ T cells lacking CXCR3 (TNR3-). Receptors were obtained from a human donor in good health. Some clones in this sample may be carry-over from other donors' samples.

The rearrangement uses TRBV28 and TRBJ2-1; absent DNA, TCRdb's TRBD1 call cannot be checked. CDR3 length: 16 residues. The germline V gene encodes CDR1 MDHEN and CDR2 SYDVKM. This CDR3 is CASSSQGLDRDNEQFF.

The V and J genes are TRBV7-9 and TRBJ1-2. This CDR3 is built from 13 residues. CDR1 and CDR2 from the germline V gene are SEHNR and FQNEAQ (reference sequence). This CDR3 is CASSFGGGYGYTF.

This sequence joins TRBV21-1 and TRBJ1-2. TRBV21-1 is designated a pseudogene. CDR3 length equals 16 residues. CDR3 residues: CASSEGGGRANYGYTF.

The chain joins TRBV20-1 to TRBJ2-1. Germline V gene lookup returns CDR1 DFQATT and CDR2 SNEGSKA (reference sequence). The CDR3 runs to 15 residues. The CDR3 here is CSADGLWRAYNEQFF.

The J gene is TRBJ2-3, the V gene TRBV7-9. The CDR3 contains 13 residues. Germline V gene data show CDR1 as SEHNR and CDR2 as FQNEAQ (reference sequence). The CDR3: CASSLVPRDTQYF. Drawing the rest from reference TRBV7-9 and TRBJ2-3, the complete variable domain is DTGVSQNPRHKITKRGQNVTFRCDPISEHNRLYWYRQTLGQGPEFLTYFQNEAQLEKSRLLSDRFSAERPKGSFSTLEIQRTEQGDSAMYLCASSLVPRDTQYFGPGTRLTVL.

This chain connects TRBV9 to TRBJ2-1. CDR3 length: 12 amino acids. Germline V gene data show CDR1 as SGDLS and CDR2 as YYNGEE. CDR3 loop: CASSVAADEQFF.

The chain carries TRBV28 and TRBJ2-5; absent DNA, TCRdb's TRBD2 call cannot be checked. The CDR3 has 15 amino acids. CDR1 is MDHEN and CDR2 is SYDVKM in the germline V gene. CDR3 sequence: CASSLFGGNQETQYF.